This TCR beta chain was sequenced in a study of read filtering for tumor transcriptome and immune sequencing. About the study: DNase treatment preceded whole-transcriptome library preparation. Overall study results and limits: Even smaller IR-seq throughput identified most shared clonotypes. IR-seq and RNA-seq agreed better without single-read clonotypes.

Sampling of bone marrow took place during active disease in every patient. Many counts were recorded for this clonotype. The antigen is unknown. Molecular barcoded adaptors covering alpha/delta and beta/gamma chains were used on around 370 ng RNA. TCRdb fed the reads into MiXCR, producing one record per CDR3 protein. The profile shows 100,000 to 150,000 distinct CDR3 sequences, approximately 13% of them singletons. The germline gives CDR1 ENHRY, CDR2 SYGVKD. Trimming cost V 6 bases and J 2 bases; bases outside gene matches: 3. The CDR3 extends over 14 amino acids. J is TRBJ2-7 and V is TRBV10-3; 11 bases are a match to TRBD1. The TCR comes from a donor over 35 with multiple myeloma. The sequenced material came from a population of CD138-negative cells sorted from bone marrow. In DNA, the CDR3 is TGTGCCATCAGGGGGACAGGGGGAACCTACGAGCAGTACTTC. Protein product: CAIRGTGGTYEQYF.